The source of this TCR beta chain is a study of cytomegalovirus exposure and HLA in healthy donors. The data were produced by immunoSEQ multiplex PCR, yet TCRdb's version contains in-frame clones alone and is incomplete. The sample includes under 250,000 clones, roughly 91% of them seen just once. This CDR3 is 14 amino acids long. Trimming took 7 bases from V and 1 from J; bases not matched to a gene: 4. Germline assignment: CDR1 MDHEN and CDR2 SYDVKM. The V and J genes are TRBV28 and TRBJ2-7; 10 bases are a match to TRBD2. The specimen sequenced was PBMCs. The TCR was taken from a woman between 18 and 30 years old in good health and CMV-seropositive. The CDR3, as DNA: TGTGCCAGCATTAGGACTAGCGGATCCTACGAGCAGTACTTC. It specifies CASIRTSGSYEQYF.